These 2 T cell receptor beta chains originate from one sample sequenced in a study of shared clonotypes between healthy human individuals. Clones were sequenced by immunoSEQ multiplex PCR, and TCRdb holds only the in-frame ones, with some missing. The top ten clones hold about 0.37% of a sample with 2.3 million or so clones, 85% to 95% of them seen once. The sample comprised naive CD4+ T cells from PBMCs. Specified subset: CD45RA+ positively selected. These receptors originate from a young man in good health. Some clones in this sample may be carry-over from other donors' samples.

The chain employs TRBV7-8 and TRBJ1-4; a possible D gene is TRBD1 (5 bases). Germline V gives CDR1 SGHVS, CDR2 FQNEAQ. V shed 3 bases and J shed 6 bases, with 17 bases lying between them. The CDR3 consists of 16 residues. CDR3 bases: TGTGCCAGCAGCTTGGCTAGGGACGCCGGTCATGAAAAACTGTTTTTT. It translates to CASSLARDAGHEKLFF.

The rearrangement links TRBV10-3 to TRBJ2-3; D is ambiguous. The germline V gene encodes CDR1 ENHRY and CDR2 SYGVKD. This CDR3 comprises 13 residues. Trimming shortened V by 5 bases and J by 4 bases, and 10 bases separated the two germline ends. The CDR3 reads CAISPEVADTQYF. The DNA for the CDR3 is TGTGCCATCAGTCCCGAGGTCGCAGATACGCAGTATTTT.